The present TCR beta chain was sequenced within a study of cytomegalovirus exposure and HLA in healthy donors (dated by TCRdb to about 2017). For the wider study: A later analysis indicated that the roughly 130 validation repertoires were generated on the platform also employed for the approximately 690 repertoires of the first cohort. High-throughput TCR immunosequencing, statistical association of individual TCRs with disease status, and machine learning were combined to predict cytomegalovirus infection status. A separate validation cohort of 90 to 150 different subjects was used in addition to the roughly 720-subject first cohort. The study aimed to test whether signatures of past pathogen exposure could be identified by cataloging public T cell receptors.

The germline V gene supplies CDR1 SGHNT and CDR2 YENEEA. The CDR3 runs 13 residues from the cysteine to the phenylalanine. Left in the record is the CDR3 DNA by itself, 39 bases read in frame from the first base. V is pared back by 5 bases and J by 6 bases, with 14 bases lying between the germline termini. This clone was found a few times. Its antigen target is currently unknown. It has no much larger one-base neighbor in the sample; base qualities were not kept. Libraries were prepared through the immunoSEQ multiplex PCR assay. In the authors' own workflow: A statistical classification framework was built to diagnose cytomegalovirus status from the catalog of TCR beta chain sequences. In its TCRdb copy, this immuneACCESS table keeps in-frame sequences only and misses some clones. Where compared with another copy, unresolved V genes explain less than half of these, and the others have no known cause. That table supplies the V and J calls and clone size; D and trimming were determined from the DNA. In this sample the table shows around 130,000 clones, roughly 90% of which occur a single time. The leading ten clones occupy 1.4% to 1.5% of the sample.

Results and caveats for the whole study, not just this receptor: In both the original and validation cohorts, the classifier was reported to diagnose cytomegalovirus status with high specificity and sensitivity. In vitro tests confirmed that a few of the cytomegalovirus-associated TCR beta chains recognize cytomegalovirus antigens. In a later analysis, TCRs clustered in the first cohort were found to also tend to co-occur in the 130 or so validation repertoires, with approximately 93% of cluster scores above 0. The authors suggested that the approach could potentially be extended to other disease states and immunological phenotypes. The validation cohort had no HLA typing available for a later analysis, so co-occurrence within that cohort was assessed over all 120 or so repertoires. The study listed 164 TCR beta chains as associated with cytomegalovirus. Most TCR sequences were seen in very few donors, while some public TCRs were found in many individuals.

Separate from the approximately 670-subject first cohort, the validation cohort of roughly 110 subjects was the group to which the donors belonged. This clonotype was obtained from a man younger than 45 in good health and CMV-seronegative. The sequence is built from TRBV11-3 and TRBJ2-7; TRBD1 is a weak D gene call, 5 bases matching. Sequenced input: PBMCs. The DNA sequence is TGTGCCAGCAGCCCAGGGCAGGGCGGCGAGCAGTACTTC. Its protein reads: CASSPGQGGEQYF.